This T cell receptor (beta chain) was obtained from a study of response to subunit inactivated influenza vaccine. Study results and limitations: That few new T cells are recruited by each seasonal influenza vaccination was the authors' suggestion.

TCRdb re-derived calls from the RT-PCR reads in MiXCR, one entry per CDR3 protein. The sample holds about 520,000 distinct CDR3 sequences, approximately 6.9% seen once. Germline V gives CDR1 SEHNR, CDR2 FQNEAQ (reference sequence). The CDR3 is made up of 16 amino acids. Trimming took 1 base from V and 4 from J, leaving 16 bases between them. A note on this clonotype: Its antigen is as yet unknown.

This chain connects TRBV7-9 to TRBJ1-1; TRBD1 might be the D (6 bases). The source material was PBMCs from blood, sampled about 23 months after vaccination. The source of this sequence is a man between 50 and 70 years old who received an inactivated influenza vaccine. The CDR3 loop reads CASSLEGPGAGTEAFF. Here the CDR3 DNA reads TGTGCCAGCAGCTTAGAAGGTCCGGGGGCAGGCACTGAAGCTTTCTTT.